What follows are 23 T cell receptor beta chains derived from one specimen sequenced in a study of blood T cell repertoires in COVID-19. Sequencing used immunoSEQ multiplex PCR; TCRdb keeps in-frame clones, though not all of them. The profile shows over 150,000 clones, 75% to 85% of them singletons. Sample: PBMCs or T cells enriched from blood (not recorded which). The receptors were sampled from a man in his forties who had recovered from COVID-19.

The chain links TRBV10-3 to TRBJ1-5; 7 bases are a match to TRBD1. The CDR3 extends over 16 amino acids. CDR1 is ENHRY and CDR2 is SYGVKD in the germline V gene. V dropped 10 bases and J dropped 1; count of bases not matched to a gene: 13. As DNA, the CDR3 is TGTGCCACGGGCGAGGAAAAGGGGGCAAGCAATCAGCCCCAGCATTTT. This sequence encodes CATGEEKGASNQPQHF.

This clone was detected a few times. The CDR3 spells CASSVATGGGTEAFF. CDR3 bases: TGTGCCAGCAGCGTGGCGACAGGGGGCGGCACTGAAGCTTTCTTT. The chain couples TRBV7-2 to TRBJ1-1; 10 nucleotides align to TRBD1. CDR3 length: 15 residues. V was clipped by 5 bases and J by 4 bases; unmatched bases: 7. Germline CDR1 reads SGHTA; CDR2 reads FQGNSA.

The V call is TRBV3-1 (or the pseudogene TRBV3-2), the J call TRBJ2-7; 10 nucleotides line up with TRBD2. The CDR3 spans 19 residues. The germline V gene has CDR1 LGHDT and CDR2 YNNKEL (reference sequence). With V trimmed by 4 bases and J by 7 bases, 22 bases remained unmatched. CDR3 DNA: TGTGCCAGCAGCCCCTCCGGGGGGTGGACTAGCGGCCTAGTGAGGGAGCAGTACGTC. This codes for CASSPSGGWTSGLVREQYV.

The rearrangement links TRBV18 to TRBJ2-1; the match to TRBD1 covers 10 bases. The CDR3 runs 18 residues. Germline V gene data show CDR1 as KGHSH and CDR2 as LQKENI. Trimming cost V 6 bases and J 0 bases; bases outside gene matches: 11. CDR3 DNA sequence: TGTGCCAGCTCCTCAAAGGGACAGGGGCTAAACTCCTACAATGAGCAGTTCTTC. Its translation: CASSSKGQGLNSYNEQFF. Supplemented by reference TRBV18 and TRBJ2-1, the full variable domain reads NAGVMQNPRHLVRRRGQEARLRCSPMKGHSHVYWYRQLPEEGLKFMVYLQKENIIDESGMPKERFSAEFPKEGPSILRIQQVVRGDSAAYFCASSSKGQGLNSYNEQFFGPGTRLTVL.

This sequence joins TRBV29-1 and TRBJ2-1; D unclear. The CDR3 runs to 10 residues. Germline V CDR1 and CDR2: SQVTM, ANQGSEA. The V end lost 5 bases, the J end lost 10 bases, and 9 bases lay between the germline ends. CDR3: CSVWQKEQFF. The CDR3 bases are TGCAGCGTTTGGCAGAAAGAGCAGTTCTTC.

The table lists this clone with a count of one. CDR3 protein: CASTAAGVYNEQFF. CDR3 sequence (DNA): TGTGCCAGCACCGCAGCGGGAGTATACAATGAGCAGTTCTTC. The chain links TRBV28 to TRBJ2-1, with 8 bases lining up with TRBD2. V was pared by 7 bases and J by 4 bases, with 6 bases of the junction left unmatched. The CDR3 contains 14 residues. Per the germline V gene, CDR1 is MDHEN and CDR2 is SYDVKM.

The genes are TRBV10-3 and TRBJ1-2; 7 bases align to TRBD1. The CDR3 length is 15 residues. Per the germline V gene, CDR1 is ENHRY and CDR2 is SYGVKD. V lost 0 bases, J lost 1 base, and 2 bases stayed unmatched. The CDR3 DNA reads as TGTGCCATCAGTGAGTCACAGGGGATTAACTATGGCTACACCTTC. Encoded protein: CAISESQGINYGYTF.

The chain combines TRBV20-1 with TRBJ2-1; no clear D. The CDR3 is 10 amino acids. The V end was cut by 4 bases, the J end by 4 bases, with 2 bases between. CDR1 is DFQATT and CDR2 is SNEGSKA in the germline V gene (reference sequence). CDR3 nucleotide sequence: TGCAGTGCTACATACAATGAGCAGTTCTTC. Amino acid sequence: CSATYNEQFF.

This clone was observed a single time. The chain is built from TRBV18 and TRBJ2-1; D ambiguous. Germline CDR1 KGHSH, CDR2 LQKENI. The CDR3 covers 16 residues. Deletions cut 3 bases from V and 3 bases from J, with 15 bases between. The CDR3, as DNA: TGTGCCAGCTCACCCATTCGTAGAGAAGTCTACAATGAGCAGTTCTTC. As protein: CASSPIRREVYNEQFF.

J is TRBJ1-1 and V is TRBV2; D perhaps matches TRBD1 (6 bases). The CDR3 consists of 13 residues. V lost 8 bases, J lost 0 bases, and 10 bases lay in between. The germline gives CDR1 SNHLY, CDR2 FYNNEI. CDR3 DNA: TGTGCCAGCTTCAGGGGCATGAACACTGAAGCTTTCTTT. Encoded protein: CASFRGMNTEAFF.

This sequence joins TRBV2 and TRBJ2-2; a weak D match, TRBD1 (6 bases). V lost 6 bases to trimming and J lost 3 bases, with 14 bases between them. From germline, CDR1 is SNHLY and CDR2 FYNNEI. This CDR3 region has 15 residues. CDR3 region: CASRDRLGYTGELFF. For the CDR3, the DNA is TGTGCCAGCAGAGACAGGTTGGGATACACCGGGGAGCTGTTTTTT.

The rearrangement joins TRBV27 to TRBJ1-4, with D perhaps matching TRBD1 (6 bases). V was clipped by 4 bases and J by 4 bases, with 13 bases between them. Germline CDR1 and CDR2: MNHEY and SMNVEV (reference sequence). The CDR3 has 15 residues. CDR3 sequence (DNA): TGTGCCAGCAGTTCACCGGACAGCTATAATGAAAAACTGTTTTTT. Protein product: CASSSPDSYNEKLFF.

The V and J genes are TRBV5-4 and TRBJ1-2; TRBD1 might be the D (5 bases). V dropped 2 bases and J dropped 7 bases, with 21 bases sitting between them. Germline lookup yields CDR1 SGHNT and CDR2 YYREEE (reference sequence). This CDR3 has 16 residues. The CDR3 DNA follows: TGTGCCAGCAGCTTCCCCTCGTCAGGGAAAGGCGGTGGCTACACCTTC. It yields the protein CASSFPSSGKGGGYTF. Supplemented by reference TRBV5-4 and TRBJ1-2, the full variable domain reads ETGVTQSPTHLIKTRGQQVTLRCSSQSGHNTVSWYQQALGQGPQFIFQYYREEENGRGNFPPRFSGLQFPNYSSELNVNALELDDSALYLCASSFPSSGKGGGYTFGSGTRLTVV.

V and J are TRBV10-3 and TRBJ2-2; 7 nucleotides line up with TRBD1. The CDR3 totals 17 residues. Germline CDR1 reads ENHRY; CDR2 reads SYGVKD. V lost 5 bases, J lost 1 base, and 10 bases stayed unmatched. CDR3 nucleotides: TGTGCCATCAGTCTTATGCCGACAGGGAAGAACACCGGGGAGCTGTTTTTT. Protein product: CAISLMPTGKNTGELFF.

This chain joins TRBV19 and TRBJ1-5; no clear D. The germline CDR1 and CDR2 sequences are LNHDA and SQIVND (reference sequence). The CDR3 totals 12 residues. Between the trimmed V and J ends, which lost 3 bases and 9 bases, there was a span of 9 bases. The CDR3 region has the DNA TGTGCCAGTAGTATCGAGGAGGGGCCCCAGCATTTT. It yields the protein CASSIEEGPQHF.

The J gene is TRBJ1-1, the V gene TRBV19; D gene unclear. The germline V and J ends were trimmed by 5 bases and 0 bases, with 7 bases remaining between them. Per the germline V gene, CDR1 is LNHDA and CDR2 is SQIVND (reference sequence). The CDR3 is made up of 13 amino acids. The CDR3 bases are TGTGCCAGTAGTCCACAGATGAACACTGAAGCTTTCTTT. It specifies CASSPQMNTEAFF.

V is TRBV4-2 and J is TRBJ1-5; D gene uncertain. The CDR3 is 13 amino acids. Germline lookup yields CDR1 LGHNA and CDR2 YNFKEQ. Trimming stripped 0 bases from V and 4 bases from J, with 4 bases between. The CDR3 DNA is TGTGCCAGCAGCCAAGATTCAAATCAGCCCCAGCATTTT. It encodes CASSQDSNQPQHF.

Regarding this clone: The germline gene is not matched at one end of the junction; a read error may be the cause. V usage is TRBV29-1 and J usage is TRBJ1-2, with D uncertain. Per the germline V gene, CDR1 is SQVTM and CDR2 is ANQGSEA. The CDR3 has 12 residues. CDR3 region: CSVEEEPAPTSF. Written as DNA, the CDR3 is TGCAGCGTTGAAGAGGAGCCAGCCCCGACCTCCTTC.

The CDR3 loop reads CSAGYHEQYF. The CDR3 region has the DNA TGCAGCGCCGGGTACCACGAGCAGTACTTC. V gene TRBV29-1 combines with J gene TRBJ2-7; no definite D call. Deletions cut 7 bases from V and 5 bases from J, with 9 bases between. Germline assignment: CDR1 SQVTM and CDR2 ANQGSEA. The CDR3 loop spans 10 amino acids.

This clone came up once. The gene calls are TRBV5-1 and TRBJ1-4; 7 positions match TRBD1. Germline loops: CDR1 SGHRS, CDR2 YFSETQ. V was clipped by 0 bases and J by 4 bases; unmatched bases: 6. This CDR3 is built from 16 residues. In DNA form, the CDR3 reads TGCGCCAGCAGCTTGGACCCAGGGGGTAGTAATGAAAAACTGTTTTTT. Translation: CASSLDPGGSNEKLFF.

The V and J genes are TRBV5-4 and TRBJ1-2; D ambiguous. The CDR3 runs 12 residues. CDR1 SGHNT and CDR2 YYREEE come from the germline V gene (reference sequence). Trimming took 2 bases from V and 5 from J, leaving 7 bases between them. CDR3 sequence (DNA): TGTGCCAGCAGCTTCAGTCCTTATGGCTACACCTTC. Translation gives CASSFSPYGYTF.

The chain links TRBV7-2 to TRBJ1-6; 8 bases fit TRBD1. Trimming took 7 bases from V and 6 from J; bases not matched to a gene: 5. The V gene's germline CDR1 is SGHTA and CDR2 FQGNSA. The CDR3 consists of 14 residues. In DNA, the CDR3 is TGTGCCAGCAACCCCGACAGGGGTAATTCACCCCTCCACTTT. This sequence encodes CASNPDRGNSPLHF.

About this clone: The sample holds other DNA sequences that translate to the same CDR3. The gene calls are TRBV7-3 and TRBJ2-1; 7 positions agree with TRBD2. The V and J ends lost 1 base and 0 bases, in that order; junction bases with no gene match: 6. The CDR3 contains 17 residues. CDR1 and CDR2 from the germline V gene are SGHTA and FQGTGA. The CDR3: CASSLNPAGSSYNEQFF. DNA for the CDR3: TGTGCCAGCAGCTTAAATCCAGCGGGGAGCTCCTACAATGAGCAGTTCTTC.